This entry lists 25 T cell receptor beta chains sequenced from one sample in a study of T cells in Graves' hyperthyroidism and ophthalmopathy. It was RNA transcripts that yielded the amplified TCR beta CDR3 regions. With the HTBI primer set, the TCR CDR3 went through a first round of RT-PCR. Via MiXCR, TCRdb re-called the multiplex PCR reads, giving one row per CDR3 protein. This table has some 800,000 distinct CDR3 sequences, about 38% appearing once. The sequencing input was blood. Every receptor here comes from a man aged 18 to 29 with Graves' hyperthyroidism.

In its sample, this clonotype was seen many times. The chain joins TRBV25-1 to TRBJ1-5, with no clear D. Germline values: CDR1 MGHDK, CDR2 SYGVNS. Trimming cost V 3 bases and J 10 bases, with 13 bases left between them. CDR3 length equals 13 residues. CDR3 bases: TGTGCCAGCAGTGAGGTGGGGAATAAACCCCAGCATTTT. It is translated as CASSEVGNKPQHF.

The genes are TRBV19 and TRBJ2-7; 10 nucleotides match TRBD1. This CDR3 is 16 amino acids long. The germline V gene encodes CDR1 LNHDA and CDR2 SQIVND (reference sequence). V shed 3 bases and J 3 bases; nucleotides not matched to a gene: 8. This chain's CDR3 is CASSILGQGMDYEQYF. CDR3 nucleotides: TGTGCCAGTAGTATCCTGGGACAGGGGATGGACTACGAGCAGTACTTC.

This clonotype was seen ten or more times. The chain couples TRBV7-6 to TRBJ2-7; weak D call: TRBD2 (5 bases). The CDR3 extends over 12 amino acids. Germline V lookup: CDR1 SGHVS, CDR2 FNYEAQ. The V end lost 3 bases, the J end lost 7 bases, and 10 bases lay between the germline ends. CDR3: CASSLTGKEQYF. CDR3 in DNA: TGTGCCAGCAGCTTGACGGGAAAGGAGCAGTACTTC.

The sample holds many counts of this clonotype. The chain recombines TRBV15 with TRBJ2-7; D remains ambiguous. This CDR3 contains 9 residues. Trimming took 11 bases from V and 4 from J, leaving 6 bases between them. The germline V gene encodes CDR1 LNHNV and CDR2 YYDKDF (reference sequence). DNA for the CDR3: TGTGCCGCTTCATACGAGCAGTACTTC. Amino acids: CAASYEQYF.

V is TRBV7-4 and J is TRBJ1-2; D is uncertain. Deletions cut 6 bases from V and 3 bases from J, with 14 bases between. Germline loops: CDR1 SGHVT, CDR2 SQSDAQ. The CDR3 runs 14 residues. The CDR3 DNA reads TGTGCCAGCAGGCCGGAGGGTGGGCACTATGGCTACACCTTC. Amino acid sequence: CASRPEGGHYGYTF.

This clonotype was counted a few times. The chain carries TRBV5-1 and TRBJ2-2, with D unresolved. The CDR3 extends over 11 amino acids. Germline loops: CDR1 SGHRS, CDR2 YFSETQ. With 6 bases removed from V and 7 bases from J, the gap between germline ends came to 7 bases. The CDR3 sequence is CASNFGGELFF. CDR3 sequence (DNA): TGCGCCAGCAACTTTGGCGGGGAGCTGTTTTTT.

This clonotype has only a few counts. The gene calls are TRBV5-1 and TRBJ1-1; D uncertain. The CDR3 spans 13 residues. V was cut by 4 bases and J by 7 bases, with 14 bases left in between. Germline CDR1 is SGHRS and CDR2 is YFSETQ. CDR3 sequence reads: CASSPRENGEAFF. CDR3 bases: TGCGCCAGCAGCCCAAGGGAAAACGGTGAAGCTTTCTTT. The complete variable domain, with remaining parts taken from reference TRBV5-1 and TRBJ1-1, reads KAGVTQTPRYLIKTRGQQVTLSCSPISGHRSVSWYQQTPGQGLQFLFEYFSETQRNKGNFPGRFSGRQFSNSRSEMNVSTLELGDSALYLCASSPRENGEAFFGQGTRLTVV.

The genes are TRBV5-1 and TRBJ2-7; the D gene is possibly TRBD1 (5 bases). Trimming shortened V by 4 bases and J by 4 bases, and 15 bases separated the two germline ends. Germline CDR1 is SGHRS and CDR2 is YFSETQ. The CDR3 has 14 amino acids. CDR3 loop: CASSARTWIYEQYF. The CDR3 DNA sequence: TGCGCCAGCAGCGCCAGGACATGGATTTACGAGCAGTACTTC.

The rearrangement links TRBV7-9 to TRBJ1-3; possibly TRBD1 for D (6 bases). CDR1 and CDR2 from the germline V gene are SEHNR and FQNEAQ (reference sequence). The V end was cut by 2 bases, the J end by 2 bases, with 10 bases between. This CDR3 is built from 15 residues. CDR3 amino acids: CASSLNPGAGNTIYF. The CDR3 DNA follows: TGTGCCAGCAGCTTAAACCCAGGGGCTGGAAACACCATATATTTT.

V is TRBV7-6 and J is TRBJ2-7, with 7 bases lining up with TRBD2. With 0 bases clipped from V and 9 bases from J, the junction kept 2 bases outside the gene matches. Germline loops: CDR1 SGHVS, CDR2 FNYEAQ. This CDR3 comprises 12 residues. This chain's CDR3 is CASSLAWGGQYF. The CDR3 region has the DNA TGTGCCAGCAGCTTAGCGTGGGGGGGGCAGTACTTC.

The chain employs TRBV6-1 and TRBJ1-6; 9 bases line up with TRBD1. Looked up from germline, CDR1 is MNHNS and CDR2 is SASEGT. V shed 5 bases and J 6 bases; nucleotides not matched to a gene: 8. The CDR3 contains 16 residues. As DNA, the CDR3 is TGTGCCAGCAGTTTCTCCGGACAGGGGCTTAATTCACCCCTCCACTTT. It codes for CASSFSGQGLNSPLHF.

This clonotype was detected ten times or more. The chain uses TRBV29-1 and TRBJ1-1; D gene uncertain. The CDR3 loop spans 11 amino acids. The V end lost 3 bases, the J end lost 3 bases, and 5 bases lay between the germline ends. CDR1 and CDR2 (germline): SQVTM, ANQGSEA. CDR3 in amino acids: CSVEWDTEAFF. The CDR3, as DNA: TGCAGCGTTGAGTGGGACACTGAAGCTTTCTTT.

This clonotype came up a few times. V usage is TRBV7-9 and J usage is TRBJ1-2; 8 bases agree with TRBD1. V lost 5 bases to trimming and J lost 7 bases; unmatched junction nucleotides: 15. The CDR3 length is 16 residues. CDR1 is SEHNR, CDR2 FQNEAQ, per germline (reference sequence). CDR3 DNA sequence: TGTGCCAGCAGCGACAGGGGAGAGGGGGAGGTTCTTGGCTACACCTTC. This translates into CASSDRGEGEVLGYTF. The whole variable domain, remainder taken from reference TRBV7-9 and TRBJ1-2, is DTGVSQNPRHKITKRGQNVTFRCDPISEHNRLYWYRQTLGQGPEFLTYFQNEAQLEKSRLLSDRFSAERPKGSFSTLEIQRTEQGDSAMYLCASSDRGEGEVLGYTFGSGTRLTVV.

This chain connects TRBV20-1 to TRBJ1-1; TRBD1 matches 7 bases. This CDR3 is built from 16 residues. V lost 3 bases to trimming and J lost 1 base; unmatched junction nucleotides: 11. Germline lookup yields CDR1 DFQATT and CDR2 SNEGSKA (reference sequence). In nucleotides, the CDR3 is TGCAGTGCTAGGGGTAAACCAGGGGGAGGGAACACTGAAGCTTTCTTT. This encodes CSARGKPGGGNTEAFF.

The rearrangement links TRBV7-8 to TRBJ2-7; a weak D match, TRBD2 (5 bases). Trimming shortened V by 2 bases and J by 5 bases, and 7 bases separated the two germline ends. Looked up from germline, CDR1 is SGHVS and CDR2 is FQNEAQ. The CDR3 runs 12 residues. This CDR3 reads CASSLPGNEQYF. CDR3 in DNA: TGTGCCAGCAGCTTACCGGGAAACGAGCAGTACTTC.

This clonotype was detected many times. The rearrangement joins TRBV7-9 to TRBJ2-7, with D perhaps matching TRBD1 (5 bases). Germline values: CDR1 SEHNR, CDR2 FQNEAQ (reference sequence). V was pared by 9 bases and J by 6 bases, with 6 bases between. The CDR3 has 9 residues. DNA for the CDR3: TGTGCCAGGACAGTCGAGCAGTACTTC. Its translation is CARTVEQYF.

This clonotype occurred many times. V usage is TRBV15 and J usage is TRBJ2-7; perhaps D is TRBD1 or TRBD2 (5 bases each). V lost 3 bases and J 2 bases, leaving 11 bases between the germline ends. CDR3 length equals 14 residues. CDR1 LNHNV and CDR2 YYDKDF come from the germline V gene (reference sequence). Here the CDR3 reads CATSRGVEPYEQYF. The DNA for the CDR3 is TGTGCCACCAGCAGGGGGGTGGAGCCCTACGAGCAGTACTTC.

The table lists this clonotype with a few counts. The chain carries TRBV5-1 and TRBJ1-4; weak D call: TRBD1 (5 bases). The V gene lost 0 bases and the J gene lost 6 bases, with 12 bases spanning the gap. Germline CDR1 reads SGHRS; CDR2 reads YFSETQ. This CDR3 spans 15 amino acids. The CDR3 DNA reads as TGCGCCAGCAGCTTGGGAGACAGAGGACATGAAAAACTGTTTTTT. It codes for CASSLGDRGHEKLFF.

Concerning this clonotype itself: This may be a read error, as it is one base from a much larger clone. DNA for the CDR3: TGCAGCGTTAAACACAATATGAACACTGAAGCTTTCTTT. This translates into CSVKHNMNTEAFF. This chain uses TRBV29-1 with TRBJ1-1; no clear D. Germline V gene sequence: CDR1 SQVTM, CDR2 ANQGSEA. This CDR3 contains 13 residues. V was clipped by 5 bases and J by 0 bases, with 10 bases between them.

This clonotype has a count of ten or more. The genes are TRBV5-1 and TRBJ1-6; weak D call: TRBD1 (5 bases). V lost 3 bases and J 7 bases, leaving 14 bases between the germline ends. Germline CDR1 reads SGHRS; CDR2 reads YFSETQ. The CDR3 is 15 residues long. The CDR3 loop is CASSSGATPNSPLHF. The CDR3 bases are TGCGCCAGCAGCTCCGGGGCCACCCCGAATTCACCCCTCCACTTT.

This rearrangement joins TRBV10-3 to TRBJ2-3; 7 bases line up with TRBD1. CDR3 length equals 16 residues. In germline, CDR1 is ENHRY, CDR2 SYGVKD. V shed 3 bases and J 5 bases; nucleotides not matched to a gene: 11. The CDR3 DNA is TGTGCCATCAGTGACCCGAACACAGGGGTCGGAGATACGCAGTATTTT. Protein: CAISDPNTGVGDTQYF.

CDR3 sequence (DNA): TGTGCCAGCAGCTTAGAACGGGACTATGGCTACACCTTC. This encodes CASSLERDYGYTF. The chain employs TRBV7-8 and TRBJ1-2; D ambiguous. The CDR3 consists of 13 residues. Germline loops: CDR1 SGHVS, CDR2 FQNEAQ. V lost 1 base to trimming and J lost 3 bases, with 6 bases between them.

This clonotype was seen ten or more times. The chain links TRBV7-2 to TRBJ2-7, with D possibly matching TRBD2 (5 bases). Trimming took off 3 bases at V and 0 bases at J, with 9 bases between the two ends. Germline V gives CDR1 SGHTA, CDR2 FQGNSA. The CDR3 loop spans 14 amino acids. The CDR3 reads CASSLAGYSYEQYF. The CDR3 DNA reads TGTGCCAGCAGCTTGGCGGGTTACTCCTACGAGCAGTACTTC.

This clonotype occurred many times. V and J are TRBV2 and TRBJ1-2; D ambiguous. V was shortened by 8 bases and J by 8 bases, with 15 bases between the two germline ends. Germline values: CDR1 SNHLY, CDR2 FYNNEI. The CDR3 is made up of 12 amino acids. The CDR3 spells CASPSPSYGYTF. CDR3 bases: TGTGCCAGCCCTTCCCCCAGTTACGGCTACACCTTC. The full variable domain, in which reference TRBV2 and TRBJ1-2 provide the parts outside the CDR3, is EPEVTQTPSHQVTQMGQEVILRCVPISNHLYFYWYRQILGQKVEFLVSFYNNEISEKSEIFDDQFSVERPDGSNFTLKIRSTKLEDSAMYFCASPSPSYGYTFGSGTRLTVV.

This clonotype was observed many times. J is TRBJ1-1 and V is TRBV19; the D gene is possibly TRBD1 (5 bases). Germline CDR1 and CDR2: LNHDA and SQIVND (reference sequence). The V end was cut by 9 bases, the J end by 2 bases, with 13 bases between. The CDR3 consists of 13 residues. CDR3 amino acids: CASSEGKNTEAFF. CDR3 nucleotides: TGTGCCAGCAGCGAGGGGAAAAACACTGAAGCTTTCTTT.